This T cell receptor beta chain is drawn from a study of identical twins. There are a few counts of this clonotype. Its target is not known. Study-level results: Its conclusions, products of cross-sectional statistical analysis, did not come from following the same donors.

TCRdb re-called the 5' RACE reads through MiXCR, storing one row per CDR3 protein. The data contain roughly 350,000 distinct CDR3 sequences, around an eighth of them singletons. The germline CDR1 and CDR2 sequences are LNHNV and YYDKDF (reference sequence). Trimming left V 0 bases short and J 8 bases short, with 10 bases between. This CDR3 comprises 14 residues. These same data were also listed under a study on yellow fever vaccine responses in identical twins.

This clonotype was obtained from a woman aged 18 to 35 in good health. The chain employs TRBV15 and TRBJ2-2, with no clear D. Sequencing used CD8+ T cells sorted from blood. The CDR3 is CATSRDLYEGELFF. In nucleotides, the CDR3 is TGTGCCACCAGCAGAGATTTGTACGAGGGGGAGCTGTTTTTT.